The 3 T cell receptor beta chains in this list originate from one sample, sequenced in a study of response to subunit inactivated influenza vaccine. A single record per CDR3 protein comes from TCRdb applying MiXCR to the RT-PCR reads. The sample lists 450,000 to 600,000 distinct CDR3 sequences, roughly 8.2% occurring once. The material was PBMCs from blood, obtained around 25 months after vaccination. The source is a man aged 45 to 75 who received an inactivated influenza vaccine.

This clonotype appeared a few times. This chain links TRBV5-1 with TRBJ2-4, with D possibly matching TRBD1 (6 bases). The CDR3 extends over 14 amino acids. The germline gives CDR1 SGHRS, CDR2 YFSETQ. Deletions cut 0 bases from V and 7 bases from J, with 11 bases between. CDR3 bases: TGCGCCAGCAGCTTGGGACAGGCTGAGAACATTCAGTACTTC. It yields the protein CASSLGQAENIQYF.

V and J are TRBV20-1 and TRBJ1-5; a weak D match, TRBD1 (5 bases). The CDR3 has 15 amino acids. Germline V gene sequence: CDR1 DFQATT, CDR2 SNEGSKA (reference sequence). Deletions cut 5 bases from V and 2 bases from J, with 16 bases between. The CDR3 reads CSAWDSSGGNQPQHF. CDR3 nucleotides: TGCAGTGCTTGGGACTCCTCCGGAGGCAATCAGCCCCAGCATTTT.

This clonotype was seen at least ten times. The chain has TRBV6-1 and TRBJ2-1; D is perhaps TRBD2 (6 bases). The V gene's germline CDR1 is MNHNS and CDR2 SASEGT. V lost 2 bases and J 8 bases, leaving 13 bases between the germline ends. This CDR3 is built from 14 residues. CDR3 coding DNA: TGTGCCAGCAGTGAACTCGGGAGTGTGGATGAGCAGTTCTTC. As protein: CASSELGSVDEQFF.